The 18 T cell receptor beta chains below were found in one sample sequenced in a study of cytotoxic CD8 clonotypes in ibrutinib-treated CLL. TCRdb keeps only in-frame clones here, not all; method: immunoSEQ multiplex PCR. The data hold about 200,000 clones, with 60% to 80% observed a single time. This specimen consisted of PBMCs, obtained after 12 months of ibrutinib treatment. Receptors were obtained from a human donor with chronic lymphocytic leukemia.

The V call is TRBV7-9, the J call TRBJ1-3; 9 bases fit TRBD1. The CDR3 runs 15 residues. Germline V gives CDR1 SEHNR, CDR2 FQNEAQ (reference sequence). Germline trimming cut 5 bases from V and 4 bases from J; bases unmatched to any gene: 6. The CDR3 is CASSPSGTGGNTIYF. The CDR3 nucleotides read TGTGCCAGCAGCCCCTCCGGGACAGGGGGAAACACCATATATTTT.

The table lists this clone with a few counts. This chain uses TRBV25-1 with TRBJ2-2; D remains unclear. Trimming removed 3 bases from V and 8 bases from J, with 10 bases in between. Germline V gene sequence: CDR1 MGHDK, CDR2 SYGVNS. This CDR3 comprises 13 residues. The CDR3 nucleotides are TGTGCCAGCAGTGAGGGTCGCGTAGGGGAGCTGTTTTTT. It specifies CASSEGRVGELFF.

The V and J genes are TRBV4-1 and TRBJ2-7; perhaps D is TRBD1 or TRBD2 (5 bases each). Trimming removed 4 bases at V and 7 bases at J, with 17 bases between. Looked up from germline, CDR1 is MGHRA and CDR2 is YSYEKL. CDR3 length equals 14 residues. In DNA form, the CDR3 reads TGCGCCAGCAGCCCTCCTGGGACGAATCAGGAGCAGTACTTC. Translated, it gives CASSPPGTNQEQYF.

The V and J genes are TRBV4-1 and TRBJ2-7; the D is unclear. The CDR3 spans 11 residues. Trimming took off 3 bases at V and 3 bases at J, with 3 bases between the two ends. The germline V gene encodes CDR1 MGHRA and CDR2 YSYEKL. The CDR3 DNA is TGCGCCAGCAGCCAGAACTACGAGCAGTACTTC. Translated: CASSQNYEQYF.

This sequence joins TRBV28 and TRBJ1-2; D gene ambiguous. This CDR3 contains 14 residues. CDR1 is MDHEN and CDR2 is SYDVKM in the germline V gene. V was shortened by 4 bases and J by 5 bases, with 14 bases between the two germline ends. DNA for the CDR3: TGTGCCAGCAGTTCTCCGGCCGTCGGGTATGGCTACACCTTC. Protein: CASSSPAVGYGYTF.

V is TRBV9 and J is TRBJ2-1, with D unclear. Between the trimmed V and J ends, which lost 4 bases and 9 bases, there was a span of 11 bases. The CDR3 has 12 residues. CDR1 and CDR2 (germline): SGDLS, YYNGEE. The DNA for the CDR3 is TGTGCCAGCAGCTCCCGGCACCCTGAGCAGTTCTTC. Its protein product is CASSSRHPEQFF.

Ten or more counts support this clone. The chain employs TRBV9 and TRBJ2-1, with a weak D call TRBD1 (7 bases). This CDR3 spans 15 amino acids. The germline V gene has CDR1 SGDLS and CDR2 YYNGEE. V was clipped by 3 bases and J by 2 bases, with 12 bases between them. The CDR3 DNA follows: TGTGCCAGCAGCGCGGGAGACAGGGCCTACAATGAGCAGTTCTTC. Its translation: CASSAGDRAYNEQFF.

In its sample, this clone was seen once. This rearrangement joins TRBV5-1 to TRBJ2-7; no firm D call. Per germline, CDR1 SGHRS and CDR2 YFSETQ. With 2 bases removed from V and 2 bases from J, the gap between germline ends came to 5 bases. This CDR3 is built from 12 residues. In DNA form, the CDR3 reads TGCGCCAGCAGCTTACAGACCTACGAGCAGTACTTC. It encodes CASSLQTYEQYF.

This chain joins TRBV11-3 and TRBJ2-2; D is possibly TRBD1 (6 bases). The CDR3 totals 16 residues. The V and J ends lost 0 bases and 4 bases respectively, with 12 bases between them. CDR1 SGHNT and CDR2 YENEEA come from the germline V gene. CDR3 nucleotide sequence: TGTGCCAGCAGCTTAGAACAGGGAGTTGGCACCGGGGAGCTGTTTTTT. It specifies CASSLEQGVGTGELFF.

The chain uses TRBV13 and TRBJ2-1, with 9 nucleotides matching TRBD2. The V and J ends lost 5 bases and 8 bases, in that order; junction bases with no gene match: 13. The CDR3 sequence is 16 residues long. CDR1 and CDR2 from the germline V gene are PRHDT and FYEKMQ (reference sequence). The CDR3 region is CASSHQWRGGQDEQFF. CDR3 DNA sequence: TGTGCCAGCAGCCATCAGTGGCGGGGGGGCCAGGATGAGCAGTTCTTC.

This clone was counted once. The rearrangement joins TRBV6-5 to TRBJ2-5; TRBD1 might be the D (6 bases). The ends were cut back, 6 bases at V and 1 base at J, with 9 bases in the middle. Germline V gene data show CDR1 as MNHEY and CDR2 as SVGAGI. The CDR3 is made up of 13 amino acids. This CDR3 reads CASSRTVQETQYF. CDR3 nucleotide sequence: TGTGCCAGCAGCCGGACAGTCCAAGAGACCCAGTACTTC.

This rearrangement joins TRBV7-8 to TRBJ2-1, with TRBD2 matching 11 bases. The CDR3 contains 17 residues. CDR1 SGHVS and CDR2 FQNEAQ come from the germline V gene. With 0 bases clipped from V and 6 bases from J, the junction kept 7 bases outside the gene matches. The CDR3, as DNA: TGTGCCAGCAGCTTAGCCTTACTAGCGGGAGCCCGCAATGAGCAGTTCTTC. It yields the protein CASSLALLAGARNEQFF.

CDR3 in DNA: TGTGCCAGCAGCTTAGAGGGCAGAATGAGAAACAATGAGCAGTTCTTC. Translated, it gives CASSLEGRMRNNEQFF. The chain recombines TRBV7-8 with TRBJ2-1, with D unresolved. CDR1 and CDR2 (germline): SGHVS, FQNEAQ. The CDR3 loop spans 16 amino acids. The V end was cut by 1 base, the J end by 5 bases, with 15 bases between.

V is TRBV27 and J is TRBJ1-1; D gene uncertain. The CDR3 spans 15 residues. The germline V and J ends were trimmed by 0 bases and 0 bases, with 8 bases remaining between them. The germline gives CDR1 MNHEY, CDR2 SMNVEV (reference sequence). The CDR3 protein is CASSLSGNLNTEAFF. The CDR3 nucleotides read TGTGCCAGCAGTTTATCCGGGAACTTGAACACTGAAGCTTTCTTT.

This chain links TRBV7-2 with TRBJ2-5; D gene unclear. The V end lost 4 bases, the J end lost 7 bases, and 10 bases lay between the germline ends. CDR1 is SGHTA and CDR2 is FQGNSA in the germline V gene. CDR3 size: 12 residues. In DNA, the CDR3 is TGTGCCAGCAGCTCCCAATCTACGACCCAGTACTTC. Translating gives CASSSQSTTQYF.

The chain employs TRBV2 and TRBJ2-5, with 10 bases that match TRBD1. V dropped 8 bases and J dropped 6; count of bases not matched to a gene: 3. This CDR3 is 12 amino acids long. Germline-derived CDR1 and CDR2 are SNHLY and FYNNEI. DNA of the CDR3: TGTGCCAGCCGGGACAGGGGAAAGACCCAGTACTTC. It specifies CASRDRGKTQYF.

The rearrangement links TRBV7-3 to TRBJ1-2, with a tentative D call TRBD1 (5 bases). Looked up from germline, CDR1 is SGHTA and CDR2 is FQGTGA. The CDR3 sequence is 14 residues long. With 5 bases removed from V and 4 bases from J, the gap between germline ends came to 14 bases. CDR3 in DNA: TGTGCCAGCAGCCTTTTCCCAGGGACCTATGGCTACACCTTC. Its translation: CASSLFPGTYGYTF.

The chain uses TRBV11-2 and TRBJ1-1; a weak D match, TRBD1 (6 bases). Per germline, CDR1 SGHAT and CDR2 FQNNGV. V was pared by 4 bases and J by 11 bases, with 23 bases between. The CDR3 contains 15 residues. CDR3 in amino acids: CASSSIGTPGRGAFF. The CDR3 region has the DNA TGTGCCAGCAGCTCCATCGGGACACCCGGGCGTGGGGCTTTCTTT. The variable domain in full, completed from reference TRBV11-2 and TRBJ1-1, reads EAGVAQSPRYKIIEKRQSVAFWCNPISGHATLYWYQQILGQGPKLLIQFQNNGVVDDSQLPKDRFSAERLKGVDSTLKIQPAKLEDSAVYLCASSSIGTPGRGAFFGQGTRLTVV.